A single sample is the source of the 25 T cell receptor beta chains below, sequenced in a study of cytomegalovirus exposure and HLA in healthy donors. The PCR made use of 60 Vbeta and 13 Jbeta primers. The repertoire was sequenced with immunoSEQ multiplex PCR; TCRdb's copy has only in-frame clones and lacks some. The table has 150,000 or so clones, approximately 79% seen once; the top ten hold about 0.66%. Sequenced: PBMCs. The origin of the receptors is a male donor in good health and CMV-seronegative.

This rearrangement joins TRBV27 to TRBJ1-2; 8 nucleotides align to TRBD1. From germline, CDR1 is MNHEY and CDR2 SMNVEV (reference sequence). With 0 bases clipped from V and 7 bases from J, the junction kept 7 bases outside the gene matches. The CDR3 loop spans 15 amino acids. CDR3 in amino acids: CASSLSAQGASGYTF. The CDR3 coding sequence is TGTGCCAGCAGTTTATCCGCGCAGGGGGCTTCTGGCTACACCTTC.

The V call is TRBV10-3, the J call TRBJ1-1; D might be TRBD1 (5 bases). The CDR3 extends over 13 amino acids. Germline-derived CDR1 and CDR2 are ENHRY and SYGVKD. Trimming took 6 bases from V and 1 from J, leaving 9 bases between them. The CDR3, as DNA: TGTGCCATCAGACCCGACAGGAACACTGAAGCTTTCTTT. Translation gives CAIRPDRNTEAFF.

The chain has TRBV5-6 and TRBJ2-5; 7 nucleotides line up with TRBD1. Losses at the gene ends were 0 bases for V and 4 bases for J; bases not matched to a gene: 3. The germline gives CDR1 SGHDT, CDR2 YYEEEE. This CDR3 has 14 residues. The CDR3 DNA reads as TGTGCCAGCAGCTTGGGCAACAGGGGAGAGACCCAGTACTTC. Residues: CASSLGNRGETQYF.

This clone was detected once. The chain is built from TRBV4-3 and TRBJ2-4, with D tentatively TRBD2 (5 bases). There are 16 residues in the CDR3. Per germline, CDR1 LGHNA and CDR2 YSLEER. Trimming left V 10 bases short and J 1 base short, with 20 bases between. The chain's CDR3 is CANSLLDGKAKNIQYF. The CDR3 DNA sequence: TGCGCCAATTCCTTATTGGACGGGAAGGCCAAAAACATTCAGTACTTC.

The chain employs TRBV7-2 and TRBJ2-3; D not resolved. The length of the CDR3 is 15 residues. Germline CDR1 and CDR2: SGHTA and FQGNSA. V shed 0 bases and J shed 2 bases, with 9 bases lying between them. CDR3 in DNA: TGTGCCAGCAGCTTAGCCGTAGCTCCCACAGATACGCAGTATTTT. Its protein is CASSLAVAPTDTQYF. Full variable domain (remainder filled in from reference TRBV7-2 and TRBJ2-3): GAGVSQSPSNKVTEKGKDVELRCDPISGHTALYWYRQSLGQGLEFLIYFQGNSAPDKSGLPSDRFSAERTGGSVSTLTIQRTQQEDSAVYLCASSLAVAPTDTQYFGPGTRLTVL.

This clone was seen only a few times. The chain recombines TRBV5-1 with TRBJ2-5, with 8 nucleotides matching TRBD2. This CDR3 comprises 14 residues. J was trimmed by 4 bases and V by 4 bases; bases with no gene match: 6. Germline V CDR1 and CDR2: SGHRS, YFSETQ. CDR3 bases: TGCGCCAGCAGCACCGGGGGGGGTGGAGAGACCCAGTACTTC. As protein: CASSTGGGGETQYF.

The gene calls are TRBV7-2 and TRBJ1-2; D gene uncertain. The V gene lost 5 bases and the J gene lost 2 bases, with 18 bases spanning the gap. Germline loops: CDR1 SGHTA, CDR2 FQGNSA. This CDR3 has 16 amino acids. In DNA form, the CDR3 reads TGTGCCAGCAGCAGAGGAGGACCGGGAGACAACTATGGCTACACCTTC. Its translation: CASSRGGPGDNYGYTF.

The CDR3 DNA sequence: TGCGCCAGCAGCCAAGAAACGATTGGAACTAGCGGCAGGAATGAGCAGTTCTTC. It translates to CASSQETIGTSGRNEQFF. The chain is built from TRBV4-3 and TRBJ2-1; 8 bases are shared with TRBD2. Trimming took 0 bases from V and 7 from J; bases not matched to a gene: 14. Germline V gene lookup returns CDR1 LGHNA and CDR2 YSLEER. This CDR3 has 18 residues.

The V gene is TRBV29-1, the J gene TRBJ2-1, with D possibly TRBD1 on 7 matching bases. Trimming cost V 0 bases and J 3 bases, with 9 bases left between them. This CDR3 contains 14 residues. Per the germline V gene, CDR1 is SQVTM and CDR2 is ANQGSEA. CDR3 coding DNA: TGCAGCGTTGAAGACAGGGGGGACTACAATGAGCAGTTCTTC. It is translated as CSVEDRGDYNEQFF.

Here the CDR3 DNA reads TGTGCCAGCAGTGCCCTGGGGGAGGGGGAGACCCAGTACTTC. It translates to CASSALGEGETQYF. V usage is TRBV2 and J usage is TRBJ2-5; 7 bases align to TRBD2. V lost 4 bases and J lost 5; bases outside the gene matches: 7. This CDR3 spans 14 amino acids. Germline V lookup: CDR1 SNHLY, CDR2 FYNNEI.

V usage is TRBV27 and J usage is TRBJ1-2, with 9 bases lining up with TRBD1. With 6 bases clipped from V and 6 bases from J, the junction kept 5 bases outside the gene matches. CDR1 and CDR2 (germline): MNHEY, SMNVEV (reference sequence). The CDR3 extends over 13 amino acids. CDR3 sequence reads: CASSQGQGHGYTF. DNA of the CDR3: TGTGCCAGCAGCCAGGGACAGGGCCATGGCTACACCTTC.

The genes are TRBV5-1 and TRBJ1-2; D might be TRBD1 (6 bases). Per the germline V gene, CDR1 is SGHRS and CDR2 is YFSETQ. Deletions cut 0 bases from V and 4 bases from J, with 13 bases between. The CDR3 is 15 amino acids. The DNA of the CDR3 is TGCGCCAGCAGCTTGGGGGACACGAAAAGCTATGGCTACACCTTC. It is translated as CASSLGDTKSYGYTF.

The genes are TRBV11-1 and TRBJ2-5; TRBD2 is a possible D gene (6 bases). Judging by the DNA end, TRBJ2-7 fits better; the J call may be wrong. The V gene's germline CDR1 is SGHAT and CDR2 FQDESV (reference sequence). The CDR3 has 15 residues. CDR3 sequence reads: CASSLAGGAPYEQYF. The CDR3 DNA sequence: TGTGCCAGCAGCTTAGCCGGAGGGGCCCCTTACGAGCAGTACTTC.

This rearrangement joins TRBV27 to TRBJ2-7, with TRBD2 as a possible D gene (5 bases). CDR1 MNHEY and CDR2 SMNVEV come from the germline V gene (reference sequence). The CDR3 totals 14 residues. V lost 6 bases to trimming and J lost 0 bases, with 12 bases between them. The CDR3 spells CASRLSSSSYEQYF. As DNA, the CDR3 is TGTGCCAGCAGACTTTCTAGCAGCTCCTACGAGCAGTACTTC.

The chain is built from TRBV30 and TRBJ2-1; no definite D call. V was trimmed by 2 bases and J by 7 bases, leaving 6 bases between them. There are 11 residues in the CDR3. Germline V gives CDR1 GTSNPN, CDR2 SVGIG (reference sequence). The chain's CDR3 is CAWSRENEQFF. The CDR3 region has the DNA TGTGCCTGGAGTCGAGAGAATGAGCAGTTCTTC.

The chain has TRBV2 and TRBJ1-5, with unresolved D. Germline V gene sequence: CDR1 SNHLY, CDR2 FYNNEI. V was clipped by 2 bases and J by 3 bases, with 8 bases between them. The CDR3 covers 14 residues. CDR3 protein: CASSEFTYNQPQHF. The CDR3 region has the DNA TGTGCCAGCAGTGAATTCACTTACAATCAGCCCCAGCATTTT.

The J gene is TRBJ2-7, the V gene TRBV10-3; 10 positions agree with TRBD2. This CDR3 has 15 amino acids. Losses at the gene ends were 2 bases for V and 5 bases for J; bases not matched to a gene: 6. Germline-derived CDR1 and CDR2 are ENHRY and SYGVKD. The CDR3, as DNA: TGTGCCATCAGTGAGGGCCTAGCGGGAGTGAACGAGCAGTACTTC. Amino acids: CAISEGLAGVNEQYF.

V gene TRBV7-9 combines with J gene TRBJ1-2; 7 bases agree with TRBD1. The V segment lost 4 bases and the J segment 2 bases; nucleotides outside the gene matches: 7. Germline CDR1 reads SEHNR; CDR2 reads FQNEAQ (reference sequence). This CDR3 region has 15 residues. The CDR3 bases are TGTGCCAGCAGCTCCCCCGGACAGGACAACTATGGCTACACCTTC. Encoded protein: CASSSPGQDNYGYTF.

This chain uses TRBV4-1 with TRBJ2-4; 10 bases match TRBD2. CDR1 is MGHRA, CDR2 YSYEKL, per germline. The CDR3 spans 16 residues. The V gene end was trimmed by 4 bases and the J gene end by 5 bases; junction bases not matched to a gene: 8. CDR3 coding DNA: TGCGCCAGCAGCCCGCTAGCGGGAGCCCTCCAAAACATTCAGTACTTC. Its protein product is CASSPLAGALQNIQYF.

This chain joins TRBV5-1 and TRBJ1-6; TRBD1 is a possible D gene (6 bases). Germline assignment: CDR1 SGHRS and CDR2 YFSETQ. Trimming shortened V by 0 bases and J by 4 bases, and 14 bases separated the two germline ends. This CDR3 comprises 17 residues. Here the CDR3 DNA reads TGCGCCAGCAGCTTGGAGTTTCCAGGGGAATATAATTCACCCCTCCACTTT. It is translated as CASSLEFPGEYNSPLHF.

The chain combines TRBV6-1 with TRBJ1-1, with 11 nucleotides matching TRBD1. This CDR3 is built from 15 residues. The germline CDR1 and CDR2 sequences are MNHNS and SASEGT. Trimming cost V 3 bases and J 2 bases; bases outside gene matches: 2. DNA for the CDR3: TGTGCCAGCAGTGAGTGGACAGGGGGCAACACTGAAGCTTTCTTT. As protein: CASSEWTGGNTEAFF.

This sequence joins TRBV6-1 and TRBJ1-6; the match to TRBD1 covers 12 bases. The CDR3 runs 15 residues. Germline CDR1 is MNHNS and CDR2 is SASEGT. V lost 7 bases to trimming and J lost 9 bases; unmatched junction nucleotides: 7. The CDR3 reads CASMGGGQGASPLHF. CDR3 coding DNA: TGTGCCAGCATGGGGGGGGGACAGGGGGCTTCACCCCTCCACTTT.

The CDR3 DNA reads as TGTGCCAGCTCACCACCGGCAGGGGCCACTGAAGCTTTCTTT. Protein sequence: CASSPPAGATEAFF. The V gene is TRBV18, the J gene TRBJ1-1; possible D gene TRBD1, 6 bases. Germline V lookup: CDR1 KGHSH, CDR2 LQKENI. This CDR3 is built from 14 residues. V was pared by 0 bases and J by 4 bases, with 9 bases between.

J is TRBJ2-5 and V is TRBV9, with 7 nucleotides matching TRBD2. V lost 0 bases to trimming and J lost 4 bases; unmatched junction nucleotides: 6. Per germline, CDR1 SGDLS and CDR2 YYNGEE. The CDR3 contains 15 residues. The CDR3 reads CASSVEGRAAETQYF. The CDR3 DNA follows: TGTGCCAGCAGCGTAGAGGGGAGGGCCGCAGAGACCCAGTACTTC.

CDR3 sequence: CSVRGEGGVGGELFF. The CDR3 nucleotides are TGCAGCGTCCGGGGGGAGGGGGGGGTCGGCGGGGAGCTGTTTTTT. This chain joins TRBV29-1 and TRBJ2-2; a possible D gene is TRBD2 (7 bases). Deletions cut 6 bases from V and 7 bases from J, with 21 bases between. The germline V gene encodes CDR1 SQVTM and CDR2 ANQGSEA. The CDR3 runs to 15 residues.